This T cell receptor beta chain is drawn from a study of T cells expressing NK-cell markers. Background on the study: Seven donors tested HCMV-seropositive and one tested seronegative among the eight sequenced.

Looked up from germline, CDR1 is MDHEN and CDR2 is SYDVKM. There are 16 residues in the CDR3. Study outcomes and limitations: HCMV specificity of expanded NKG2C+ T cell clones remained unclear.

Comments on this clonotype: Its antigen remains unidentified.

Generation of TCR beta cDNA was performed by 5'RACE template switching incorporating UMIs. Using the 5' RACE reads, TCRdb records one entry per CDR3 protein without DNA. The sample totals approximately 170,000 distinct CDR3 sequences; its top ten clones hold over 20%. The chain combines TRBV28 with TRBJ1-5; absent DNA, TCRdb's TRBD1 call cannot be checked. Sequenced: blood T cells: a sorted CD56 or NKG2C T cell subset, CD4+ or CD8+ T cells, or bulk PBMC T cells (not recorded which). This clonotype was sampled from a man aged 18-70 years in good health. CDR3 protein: CASRPSGGRGRQPQHF.